The T cell receptor (beta chain) under discussion was sequenced for a study of T cells expressing NK-cell markers. Across the whole study: Out of eight donors sequenced, seven tested HCMV-seropositive and the remaining one seronegative.

In regard to this clonotype: The antigen is undetermined.

Germline CDR1 is MDHEN and CDR2 is SYDVKM. CDR3 size: 16 residues. TCR beta libraries carry UMIs added by 5'RACE template switching. After re-calling the 5' RACE reads, TCRdb lists one entry per CDR3 protein, DNA absent. The sample includes around 550,000 distinct CDR3 sequences. Study-wide points: Among CD8+ T cells from five or six donors, dominant NKG2C+ clonotypes accounted for roughly 1.0-7.0%.

The chain carries TRBV28 and TRBJ2-1; the TCRdb D gene call, TRBD1, has no DNA to confirm it. The sequence was obtained from a man aged 18 to 29 in good health. The source material was blood T cells: a sorted CD56 or NKG2C T cell subset, CD4+ or CD8+ T cells, or bulk PBMC T cells (not recorded which). The CDR3 reads CASSLEGGQVYNEQFF.